This T cell receptor beta chain originates from a study of blood T cells in healthy people across ages (dated by TCRdb to 2014 to 2015). At the level of the whole study: In model experiments, template switching captured roughly one uniquely barcoded TCR beta cDNA molecule for every two T cells. To track age-related changes in TCR beta repertoire diversity, the study relied on deep sequencing normalized with unique cDNA molecular identifiers. The donors were divided into four age groups: young (average about 16 years), middle-aged (approximately 39), aged (under 70) and long-lived (roughly 86). To avoid experimental bias, donors of different ages were spread randomly across the sequencing lanes. Using the same blood draw, the study looked at two additional independent replicas of 1 million unique cDNA reads for two donors, one aged 18 to 30 and the other aged 80 or older.

Donors were a few dozen systemically healthy Caucasian individuals from Russia aged roughly 6 to 90 years. Around 9.7 milliliters of peripheral blood were collected from each donor into EDTA-treated Vacutainer tubes. PBMCs were isolated by Ficoll-Paque density-gradient centrifugation, with at least 6 million obtained per sample. Trizol reagent was used to extract total RNA from PBMCs, with at least 6 micrograms per sample. Naive CD45RAhigh/CD27high T cell percentages were measured by flow cytometry on a PBMC aliquot from every donor. Overall study outcomes, separate from this receptor: Donor CMV infection status was unknown, potentially confounding age-related changes in expanded clonotypes. Compared with the aged group, more naive CD4+ T cells, fewer expanded clones and increased TCR diversity were shown by the long-lived group, suggesting age selection. The percentage of naive T cells measured by flow cytometry correlated strongly with observed TCR beta diversity. Estimates of total diversity from one million sequenced T cells were regarded as lower bounds and underestimates. Because profiling used bulk unsorted PBMCs, naive and antigen-experienced compartments could not be compared conclusively. As age increased, observed TCR beta diversity per million T cells dropped in a roughly linear way, and a significant reduction was already evident by age approximately 40.

Libraries were made using 5' RACE. A second roughly 6 to 11 cycle PCR used a sample-barcoded 5' primer and a J-beta primer mix. Each TCR beta cDNA molecule received a unique molecular identifier from a template-switch 5' adaptor carrying 12 random nucleotides. Each sample yielded at least 2.5 million CDR3-containing paired-end reads. The Mint cDNA synthesis kit, primed by a TRBC-specific oligonucleotide, was used to synthesize first-strand cDNA from all RNA. After uracil-DNA glycosylase treatment, a first 18-cycle PCR used universal primers M1SS and BC2_uni_R on all cDNA. In the authors' own workflow: Normalization of each sample was performed by random selection of 1 million high-quality reads, each carrying a distinct molecular identifier. Instead of being binned into consensus sequences, reads with shared molecular identifiers were discarded. MiTCR, set to a Q25 quality threshold and the strictest error-elimination algorithm, was used for CDR3 identification, clonotype clustering and error correction. A nonparametric unseen species model with Euler transformation was used to estimate lower-bound total TCR beta diversity. The raw public data were reprocessed by TCRdb itself: fastp quality trimming at Q25, MiXCR clonotype calling, in-frame beta chains only. For every CDR3 protein sequence, its rows merge into one entry that carries the most common genes and DNA. These V and J calls are TCRdb output, not the study's own analysis. Present in this sample are around 2 million distinct CDR3 sequences, 35% to 50% of which were seen just once. Roughly 24% of the sample is in the top ten clones.

As regards this clonotype: Its antigen is not yet known. It has no much larger one-base neighbor in the sample; base qualities were not kept.

Deletion took 6 bases off V and 3 bases off J, with a span of 19 bases between the germline ends. The CDR3 goes from the cysteine to the phenylalanine over 16 residues. Only the CDR3 DNA is retained, 48 bases long and in frame from the first base. Sequenced material: blood. The clonotype comes from a human donor in good health. The chain couples TRBV12-3 or TRBV12-4 to TRBJ2-3; TRBD2 is possibly the D segment (6 matching bases). The bases are TGTGCCAGCAGCCCTACCGGGACTGATTTTACAGATACGCAGTATTTT. Translated, it reads CASSPTGTDFTDTQYF.